A selection of T cell receptor beta chains follows, all from one sample in a study of cytomegalovirus exposure and HLA in healthy donors. The protocol was immunoSEQ multiplex PCR, while the TCRdb copy is restricted to in-frame clones and leaves out a portion. The data contain 130,000 or so clones, about 78% of them seen just once; the ten biggest clones take up around 4.2%. Sequenced material: PBMCs. The origin of the receptors is a man aged 45 to 65 in good health and CMV-seropositive. The CDR3 runs from the conserved cysteine through the conserved F or W. A D gene is named only where the DNA matches it firmly. Size is stated for part of the rows, as once, few or many counts, or as a class when the clone is expanded.

D: NA
J: TRBJ2-2
size: few
V: TRBV6-5
DNA: TGTGCCAGCAGTTATCGTGGGAGCGGGCCCGGGGAGCTGTTTTTT
CDR3: CASSYRGSGPGELFF

D: NA
J: TRBJ1-1
size: NA
V: TRBV6-1
DNA: TGTGCCAGCAGGGGAGAAACCCCCGCTTTCTTT
CDR3: CASRGETPAFF

D: TRBD1
J: TRBJ2-7
size: NA
V: TRBV5-1
DNA: TGCGCCAGCAGTTCTCGGCAGGGGGCGGCCTACGAGCAGTACTTC
CDR3: CASSSRQGAAYEQYF

D: NA
J: TRBJ2-5
size: NA
V: TRBV14
DNA: TGTGCCAGCAGCCAAGATCCCCATTGGGCCGTCCAAGAGACCCAGTACTTC
CDR3: CASSQDPHWAVQETQYF

D: NA
J: TRBJ1-1
size: NA
V: TRBV11-3
DNA: TGTGCCAGCAGCTCCCTGGGGGGGGAGGCTGAAGCTTTCTTT
CDR3: CASSSLGGEAEAFF

D: NA
J: TRBJ1-2
size: NA
V: TRBV5-6
DNA: TGTGCCAGCAGCTTAACCCACCCAGTGACAGGACCCTTGGCCTTC
CDR3: CASSLTHPVTGPLAF

D: NA
J: TRBJ2-3
size: NA
V: TRBV5-1
DNA: TGCGCCAGCAGCTATACTGCAGGGGAGAGCACAGATACGCAGTATTTT
CDR3: CASSYTAGESTDTQYF

D: NA
J: TRBJ1-1
size: NA
V: TRBV19
DNA: TGTGCCAGCAGGTTTAGTCATAACAGGGACACTGAAGCTTTCTTT
CDR3: CASRFSHNRDTEAFF

D: NA
J: TRBJ1-1
size: few
V: TRBV6-1
DNA: TGTGCCAGCAGAAAATCAGGGGCGTTTCGCGCTGAAGCTTTCTTT
CDR3: CASRKSGAFRAEAFF

D: NA
J: TRBJ2-1
size: medium-sized
V: TRBV11-2
DNA: TGTGCCAGCAGCTTCCCCACGGGAGAGGGCAATGAGCAGTTCTTC
CDR3: CASSFPTGEGNEQFF

D: TRBD1
J: TRBJ1-2
size: few
V: TRBV19
DNA: TGTGCCAGTAGTTTGGGACAGGGTAACTATGGCTACACCTTC
CDR3: CASSLGQGNYGYTF

D: NA
J: TRBJ1-6
size: few
V: TRBV18
DNA: TGTGCCAGCTCACTCACGACAGATTCTAATTCACCCCTCCACTTT
CDR3: CASSLTTDSNSPLHF

D: NA
J: TRBJ2-5
size: NA
V: TRBV10-3
DNA: TGTGCCATCAAGCGAGTCCAACAAGAGACCCAGTACTTC
CDR3: CAIKRVQQETQYF

D: TRBD1
J: TRBJ2-4
size: NA
V: TRBV5-1
DNA: TGCGCCACTATGCCCCGGACAGGGGGCTTCATTCAGTACTTC
CDR3: CATMPRTGGFIQYF

D: TRBD1
J: TRBJ1-1
size: few
V: TRBV6-1
DNA: TGTGCCAGCACCCAGGGACAGTTCCTAGCTGAAGCTTTCTTT
CDR3: CASTQGQFLAEAFF

D: TRBD1
J: TRBJ1-1
size: NA
V: TRBV6-5
DNA: TGTGCCAGCAGTTACGGGGACAGGGCGAACACTGAAGCTTTCTTT
CDR3: CASSYGDRANTEAFF

D: NA
J: TRBJ2-1
size: NA
V: TRBV2
DNA: TGTGCCAGCGTTGTTCTGCGAATAGGTAGAGGAGGCAATGAGCAGTTCTTC
CDR3: CASVVLRIGRGGNEQFF

D: NA
J: TRBJ1-5
size: NA
V: TRBV7-9
DNA: TGTGCCAGCAGCGGGGGGAATCAGCCCCAGCATTTT
CDR3: CASSGGNQPQHF

D: NA
J: TRBJ2-5
size: NA
V: TRBV7-9
DNA: TGTGCCAGCAGCGCCCCCGGGGGGCGGCACGAGACCCAGTACTTC
CDR3: CASSAPGGRHETQYF

D: TRBD2
J: TRBJ2-5
size: few
V: TRBV4-1
DNA: TGCGCCAGCAGCCAAACCCCCGGGACTAGTTTACGGACCCAGTACTTC
CDR3: CASSQTPGTSLRTQYF

D: NA
J: TRBJ1-4
size: NA
V: TRBV5-8
DNA: TGTGCCAGCAGCTTTACGGTTAATCAGGGATTTGCTGAAAAACTGTTTTTT
CDR3: CASSFTVNQGFAEKLFF

D: TRBD1
J: TRBJ1-1
size: NA
V: TRBV6-1
DNA: TGTGCCAGCACCTCGGACAGGGGAGGGACTGAAGCTTTCTTT
CDR3: CASTSDRGGTEAFF

D: TRBD1
J: TRBJ2-1
size: once
V: TRBV4-1
DNA: TGCGCCAGCAGCCAAGCAAGTTGGACAGGGAGCTCCTACAATGAGCAGTTCTTC
CDR3: CASSQASWTGSSYNEQFF

D: TRBD2
J: TRBJ2-1
size: NA
V: TRBV5-8
DNA: TGTGCCAGCAGCTTATTTAGTGGGACTAGCGCAAACAATGAGCAGTTCTTC
CDR3: CASSLFSGTSANNEQFF

D: TRBD1
J: TRBJ1-2
size: NA
V: TRBV11-2
DNA: TGTGCCAGCAGCTTGCACCTTAACAGGGGGAACTATGGCTACACCTTC
CDR3: CASSLHLNRGNYGYTF

D: TRBD1
J: TRBJ1-5
size: few
V: TRBV2
DNA: TGTGCCACGCGAGCGGCAGGGGGGTTCAATCAGCCCCAGCATTTT
CDR3: CATRAAGGFNQPQHF

D: NA
J: TRBJ1-4
size: NA
V: TRBV29-1
DNA: TGCAGCGCGGGACATATAAATGAAAAACTGTTTTTT
CDR3: CSAGHINEKLFF

D: NA
J: TRBJ1-2
size: few
V: TRBV9
DNA: TGTGCCAGCAGCGCAACAGGGTACGGCTACACCTTC
CDR3: CASSATGYGYTF

D: TRBD2
J: TRBJ2-3
size: NA
V: TRBV6-4
DNA: TGTGCCAGCAGTCCTACTAGCGGGGGGGCAACAGATACGCAGTATTTT
CDR3: CASSPTSGGATDTQYF

D: TRBD1
J: TRBJ2-5
size: NA
V: TRBV4-1
DNA: TGCGCCAGCAGCCACGGAAACAGGGGACAAGAGACCCAGTACTTC
CDR3: CASSHGNRGQETQYF

D: NA
J: TRBJ1-2
size: few
V: TRBV2
DNA: TGTGCCAGCAGGCACAGGGAAAAGACTAACTATGGCTACACCTTC
CDR3: CASRHREKTNYGYTF

D: NA
J: TRBJ1-2
size: NA
V: TRBV15
DNA: TGTGCCACCAGCGGTCATAGAGCGTACTATGGCTACACCTTC
CDR3: CATSGHRAYYGYTF

D: NA
J: TRBJ1-1
size: NA
V: TRBV18
DNA: TGTGCCAGCTCACCCAAAGAGGCGGGGAATACTGAAGCTTTCTTT
CDR3: CASSPKEAGNTEAFF

D: TRBD1
J: TRBJ2-5
size: NA
V: TRBV7-2
DNA: TGTGCCAGCAGCTCCCCTAGGACAGGGGGGGAGACCCAGTACTTC
CDR3: CASSSPRTGGETQYF

D: TRBD1
J: TRBJ1-4
size: NA
V: TRBV5-6
DNA: TGTGCCAGCAGCCTAGGGACAGCTTATGAAAAACTGTTTTTT
CDR3: CASSLGTAYEKLFF

D: TRBD1
J: TRBJ1-2
size: NA
V: TRBV7-2
DNA: TGTGCCAGCAGCACAAACAGGGGTGCCAGCTATGGCTACACCTTC
CDR3: CASSTNRGASYGYTF

D: NA
J: TRBJ1-1
size: few
V: TRBV4-1
DNA: TGCGCCAGCAGCCAAGATATAGGACAGATGAACACTGAAGCTTTCTTT
CDR3: CASSQDIGQMNTEAFF

D: NA
J: TRBJ2-2
size: few
V: TRBV4-3
DNA: TGCGCCAGCAGCCAAGAGAAAGGGGCCGGGGAGCTGTTTTTT
CDR3: CASSQEKGAGELFF

D: NA
J: TRBJ2-2
size: NA
V: TRBV27
DNA: TGTGCCAGCAGACGAATAGCGGCCGGGGAGCTGTTTTTT
CDR3: CASRRIAAGELFF

D: TRBD1
J: TRBJ1-2
size: NA
V: TRBV28
DNA: TGTGCCAGCAGTACGGACAGGGTAAACTATGGCTACACCTTC
CDR3: CASSTDRVNYGYTF

D: TRBD1
J: TRBJ1-2
size: NA
V: TRBV6-6
DNA: TGTGCCAGTGGGACAGGTTTTAGATATGGCTACACCTTC
CDR3: CASGTGFRYGYTF

D: TRBD1
J: TRBJ2-5
size: NA
V: TRBV7-9
DNA: TGTGCCAGCAGCTCCTCCGGGACAGGGGGCCGAGAGACCCAGTACTTC
CDR3: CASSSSGTGGRETQYF

D: TRBD2
J: TRBJ2-7
size: NA
V: TRBV7-8
DNA: TGTGCCAGCAGCTCGCGTCTAGCGGGCCCGGACGAGCAGTACTTC
CDR3: CASSSRLAGPDEQYF

D: TRBD2
J: TRBJ2-7
size: few
V: TRBV29-1
DNA: TGCAGCGTTGGGCTACGGTTGGCGCGCGGGGGCGAGCAGTACTTC
CDR3: CSVGLRLARGGEQYF

D: NA
J: TRBJ1-2
size: NA
V: TRBV20-1
DNA: TGCAGTGCCGACACTAACTATGGCTACACCTTC
CDR3: CSADTNYGYTF

D: TRBD1
J: TRBJ2-5
size: NA
V: TRBV6-1
DNA: TGTGCCAGCAGTGAAGCAGGTGGCACAGGGGTTCGAGAGACCCAGTACTTC
CDR3: CASSEAGGTGVRETQYF